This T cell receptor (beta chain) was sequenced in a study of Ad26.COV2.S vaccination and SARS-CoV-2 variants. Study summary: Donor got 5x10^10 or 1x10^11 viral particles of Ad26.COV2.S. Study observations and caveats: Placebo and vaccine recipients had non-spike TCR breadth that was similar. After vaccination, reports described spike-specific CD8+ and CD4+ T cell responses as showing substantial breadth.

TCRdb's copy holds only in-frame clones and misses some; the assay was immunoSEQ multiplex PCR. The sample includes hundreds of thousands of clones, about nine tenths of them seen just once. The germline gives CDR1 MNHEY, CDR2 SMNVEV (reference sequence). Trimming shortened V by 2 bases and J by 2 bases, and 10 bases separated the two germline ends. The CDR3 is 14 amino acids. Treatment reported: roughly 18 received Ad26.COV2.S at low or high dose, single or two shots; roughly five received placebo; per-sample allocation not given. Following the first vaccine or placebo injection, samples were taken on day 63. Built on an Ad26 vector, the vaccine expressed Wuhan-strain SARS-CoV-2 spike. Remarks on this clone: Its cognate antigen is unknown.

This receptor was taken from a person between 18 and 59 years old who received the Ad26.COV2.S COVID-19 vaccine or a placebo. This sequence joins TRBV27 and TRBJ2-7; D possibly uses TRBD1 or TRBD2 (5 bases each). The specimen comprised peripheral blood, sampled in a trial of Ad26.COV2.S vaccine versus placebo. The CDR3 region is CASSLRGTPYEQYF. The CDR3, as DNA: TGTGCCAGCAGTTTAAGAGGGACGCCCTACGAGCAGTACTTC.